Following are 11 T cell receptor beta chains from one sample sequenced in a study of Ad26.COV2.S vaccination and SARS-CoV-2 variants. The treatment denotes: approximately 18 received Ad26.COV2.S at low or high dose, single or two shots; a few received placebo; per-sample allocation not given. The samples date from day 63 after the first vaccine or placebo injection. Some clones are missing from TCRdb's copy, which holds only in-frame ones; the method was immunoSEQ multiplex PCR. This sample has about 240,000 clones, with 88% found just once. Sequenced material: peripheral blood, taken in a trial of Ad26.COV2.S vaccine versus placebo. The receptors derive from a person between 18 and 65 years old who received the Ad26.COV2.S COVID-19 vaccine or a placebo.

The CDR3 region has the DNA TGTGCCATCAGTGAGTCTAATGTGGTCTTCGCGGGACTTAGCACAGATACGCAGTATTTT. Its translation is CAISESNVVFAGLSTDTQYF. J is TRBJ2-3 and V is TRBV10-3; a weak D match, TRBD2 (6 bases). This CDR3 has 20 amino acids. The V end lost 0 bases, the J end lost 0 bases, and 22 bases lay between the germline ends. Germline CDR1 is ENHRY and CDR2 is SYGVKD.

This chain joins TRBV10-3 and TRBJ1-2; D is ambiguous. Trimming pared 10 bases from V and 0 bases from J, leaving 15 bases between. Germline CDR1 is ENHRY and CDR2 is SYGVKD. The CDR3 contains 14 residues. CDR3 DNA: TGTGCCACCCGGTCGGGCAGCGCTAACTATGGCTACACCTTC. Translated, it gives CATRSGSANYGYTF.

This chain uses TRBV19 with TRBJ2-7; a weak D match, TRBD2 (6 bases). CDR3 size: 15 residues. V was pared by 5 bases and J by 2 bases, with 16 bases between. Germline V gives CDR1 LNHDA, CDR2 SQIVND (reference sequence). CDR3 loop: CASSSPAGTPYEQYF. The DNA for the CDR3 is TGTGCCAGTAGTTCTCCCGCGGGGACCCCCTACGAGCAGTACTTC.

A few counts support this clone. The chain links TRBV6-5 to TRBJ1-2; D remains unclear. The CDR3 has 15 amino acids. CDR1 and CDR2 (germline): MNHEY, SVGAGI. The germline V and J ends were trimmed by 2 bases and 4 bases, with 14 bases remaining between them. This chain's CDR3 is CASSYRPRGSYGYTF. In DNA form, the CDR3 reads TGTGCCAGCAGTTACCGACCCCGGGGATCCTATGGCTACACCTTC.

Comment on this clone: Its ends do not fully match the called genes, so a read error is possible. The chain recombines TRBV4-3 with TRBJ2-1; weak D call: TRBD2 (6 bases). Germline V gives CDR1 LGHNA, CDR2 YSLEER. The CDR3 loop spans 14 amino acids. CDR3 nucleotides: TGCACCAGCAGCCTGGGGACGGGGGATAATGAGCAGTTCTTC. Translating it yields CTSSLGTGDNEQFF.

The chain recombines TRBV19 with TRBJ2-7; D remains unclear. The V gene's germline CDR1 is LNHDA and CDR2 SQIVND (reference sequence). The CDR3 covers 13 residues. V lost 3 bases and J 3 bases, leaving 9 bases between the germline ends. CDR3 nucleotide sequence: TGTGCCAGTAGTATCCGACACAACTACGAGCAGTACTTC. Translated: CASSIRHNYEQYF. The variable domain in full, with the rest retrieved from reference TRBV19 and TRBJ2-7, is DGGITQSPKYLFRKEGQNVTLSCEQNLNHDAMYWYRQDPGQGLRLIYYSQIVNDFQKGDIAEGYSVSREKKESFPLTVTSAQKNPTAFYLCASSIRHNYEQYFGPGTRLTVT.

The chain uses TRBV11-2 and TRBJ2-2; D is ambiguous. The ends were cut back, 1 base at V and 2 bases at J, with 8 bases in the middle. CDR3 size: 15 residues. Germline lookup yields CDR1 SGHAT and CDR2 FQNNGV. The CDR3 sequence is CASSLAGINTGELFF. In DNA form, the CDR3 reads TGTGCCAGCAGCTTAGCAGGAATAAACACCGGGGAGCTGTTTTTT.

The chain has TRBV5-8 and TRBJ1-3, with no clear D. The V end was cut by 0 bases, the J end by 0 bases, with 7 bases between. The CDR3 consists of 15 residues. Germline CDR1 and CDR2: SGHTS and YDEGEE. The CDR3: CASSLGFSSGNTIYF. CDR3 nucleotide sequence: TGTGCCAGCAGCTTGGGGTTTAGCTCTGGAAACACCATATATTTT.

V gene TRBV7-3 combines with J gene TRBJ2-3; 8 bases line up with TRBD1. V shed 3 bases, J shed 5 bases, and the junction held 7 bases outside the gene matches. Germline CDR1 reads SGHTA; CDR2 reads FQGTGA. This CDR3 region has 15 residues. CDR3 in DNA: TGTGCCAGCAGCTTCCAGGGGGCTTCGGGAGATACGCAGTATTTT. Translating it yields CASSFQGASGDTQYF.

The chain couples TRBV10-2 to TRBJ1-2; 7 bases are shared with TRBD1. Germline V gives CDR1 WSHSY, CDR2 SAAADI. The CDR3 has 14 amino acids. V gave up 3 bases and J gave up 4 bases; unmatched junction bases: 5. Written as DNA, the CDR3 is TGCGCCAGCAGTGATAGGGGGCCGGGCTATGGCTACACCTTC. It specifies CASSDRGPGYGYTF.

This chain connects TRBV18 to TRBJ1-6; no clear D. There are 15 residues in the CDR3. The germline V gene has CDR1 KGHSH and CDR2 LQKENI. Trimming shortened V by 0 bases and J by 10 bases, and 13 bases separated the two germline ends. CDR3 sequence reads: CASSPPGRAGSPLHF. The CDR3 nucleotides read TGTGCCAGCTCACCACCGGGGAGGGCTGGATCACCCCTCCACTTT.